A selection of T cell receptor beta chains follows, all from one sample in a study of T-cell reconstitution after alpha-beta-depleted transplantation in children. Using its own MiXCR run on the PCR reads, TCRdb lists one record per CDR3 protein. Of about 600,000 distinct CDR3 sequences listed, 10% to 15% are singletons. The sequenced sample was PBMCs, mostly from graft donor cells, obtained 360 days after TCRalphabeta/CD19-depleted stem cell transplant. The source of these receptors is a male patient aged 10-17 years who had a stem cell transplant for acute myeloid leukemia, so the T cells may come from the graft donor. The CDR3 runs from the conserved cysteine through the conserved F or W. Each record gives: clone size, V gene, D gene, J gene, CDR3 DNA, CDR3 protein. D genes are given only for firm matches. Some rows have no size entry. The others give once, few or many, or a class for an expanded clone.

size: .
V: TRBV20-1
D: .
J: TRBJ2-7
DNA: TGCAGTGCTAAGAGAGGATTCTACGAGCAGTACTTC
CDR3: CSAKRGFYEQYF

size: .
V: TRBV20-1
D: .
J: TRBJ2-1
DNA: TGCAGTGCCGCCTCGCAGTTCTTC
CDR3: CSAASQFF

size: few
V: TRBV20-1
D: .
J: TRBJ2-5
DNA: TGCAGTGCTCTAGCAATAACCCGAGAGACCCAGTACTTC
CDR3: CSALAITRETQYF

size: many
V: TRBV5-1
D: TRBD2
J: TRBJ2-3
DNA: TGCGCCAGCAGCACAGCACTAGCGAGCACAGATACGCAGTATTTT
CDR3: CASSTALASTDTQYF

size: many
V: TRBV11-2
D: .
J: TRBJ2-5
DNA: TGTGCCACAGGGCGAGAGACCCAGTACTTC
CDR3: CATGRETQYF

size: few
V: TRBV6-1
D: .
J: TRBJ1-4
DNA: TGTGCCAGCACCCAGGGACGTTTAGAAAAACTGTTTTTT
CDR3: CASTQGRLEKLFF

size: few
V: TRBV7-2
D: .
J: TRBJ2-7
DNA: TGTGCCAGCAGCACGCAGGGGTTCCCCTACGAGCAGTACTTC
CDR3: CASSTQGFPYEQYF

size: few
V: TRBV29-1
D: .
J: TRBJ1-3
DNA: TGCAGCGTTGAAGGGCCTTTCACTGCTCCTGGAAACACCATATATTTT
CDR3: CSVEGPFTAPGNTIYF

size: many
V: TRBV12-3/TRBV12-4
D: .
J: TRBJ2-1
DNA: TGTGCCAGCAGTTTGGACTGGGGAGACAATGAGCAGTTCTTC
CDR3: CASSLDWGDNEQFF

size: .
V: TRBV19
D: TRBD2
J: TRBJ2-1
DNA: TGTGCCAGTAGTGTTTCTAGCGGGGAGCAGTTCTTC
CDR3: CASSVSSGEQFF

size: few
V: TRBV3-1
D: .
J: TRBJ2-5
DNA: TGTGCCAGCAGCCAAGAAACGGATGAAGAGACCCAGTACTTC
CDR3: CASSQETDEETQYF

size: few
V: TRBV20-1
D: TRBD2
J: TRBJ2-7
DNA: TGCAGTCTGGGGAGCGGGATCAACGAGCAGTACTTC
CDR3: CSLGSGINEQYF

size: .
V: TRBV4-2
D: TRBD2
J: TRBJ2-7
DNA: TGTGCCAGCAGCCCGCCCGGGACTAGCGGGATAGTGCAGTACTTC
CDR3: CASSPPGTSGIVQYF

size: .
V: TRBV6-2/TRBV6-3
D: TRBD1
J: TRBJ2-7
DNA: TGTGCCAGCAGTTCCACCACAGGGGCAGCCTACGAGCAGTACTTC
CDR3: CASSSTTGAAYEQYF

size: few
V: TRBV7-8
D: TRBD2
J: TRBJ2-1
DNA: TGTGCCAGCAGCTCAGCCGGGACTAGCGGGAGTAACTCCTACAATGAGCAGTTCTTC
CDR3: CASSSAGTSGSNSYNEQFF

size: many
V: TRBV5-1
D: .
J: TRBJ2-3
DNA: TGCGCCAGCAATCAGGGGACAGATACGCAGTATTTT
CDR3: CASNQGTDTQYF

size: many
V: TRBV11-3
D: .
J: TRBJ2-7
DNA: TGTGCCAGCACCTCAAGATTGTACGAGCAGTACTTC
CDR3: CASTSRLYEQYF

size: few
V: TRBV6-2/TRBV6-3
D: .
J: TRBJ2-1
DNA: TGTGCCAGCAGTATTCGCGGGGCGGGCCTTTACAATGAGCAGTTCTTC
CDR3: CASSIRGAGLYNEQFF

size: few
V: TRBV5-1
D: .
J: TRBJ1-4
DNA: TGCGCCAGCAGCTTGGCGACAGGCGGTAATGAAAAACTGTTTTTT
CDR3: CASSLATGGNEKLFF

size: .
V: TRBV5-4
D: TRBD2
J: TRBJ2-7
DNA: TGTGCCAGCAGCCGAGGGGCGGGAGGGCCCTACGAGCAGTACTTC
CDR3: CASSRGAGGPYEQYF